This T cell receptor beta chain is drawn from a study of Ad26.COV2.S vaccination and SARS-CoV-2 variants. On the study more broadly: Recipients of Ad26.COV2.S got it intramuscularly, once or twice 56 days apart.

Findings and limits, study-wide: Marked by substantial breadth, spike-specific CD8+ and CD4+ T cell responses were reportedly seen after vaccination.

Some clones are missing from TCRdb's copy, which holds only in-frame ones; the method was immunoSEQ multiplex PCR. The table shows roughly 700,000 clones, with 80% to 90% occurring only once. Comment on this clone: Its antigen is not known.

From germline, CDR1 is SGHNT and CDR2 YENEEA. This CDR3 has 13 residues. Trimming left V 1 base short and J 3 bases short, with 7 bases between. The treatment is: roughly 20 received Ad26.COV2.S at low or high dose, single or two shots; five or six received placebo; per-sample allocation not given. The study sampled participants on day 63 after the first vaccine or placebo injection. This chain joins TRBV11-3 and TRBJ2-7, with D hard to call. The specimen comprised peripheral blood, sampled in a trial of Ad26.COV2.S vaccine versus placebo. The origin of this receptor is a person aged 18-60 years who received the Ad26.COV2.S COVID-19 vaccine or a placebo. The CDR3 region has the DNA TGTGCCAGCAGCTTAGGGGTTCACTACGAGCAGTACTTC. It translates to CASSLGVHYEQYF.